The source of this T cell receptor (beta chain) is a study of shared clonotypes between healthy human individuals. Whole-study findings and limits: The small donor group covered limited genetic and exposure diversity. Clonotype sharing among donors, it was expected, would be affected by sequencing depth. Relative to their counterparts shared across all four donors, non-shared clonotypes exhibited diminished generation probabilities.

Notes on this clone: Its antigen is unidentified.

CD8 cells regarded as naive lacked CD45RO, were positively chosen for CCR7, and omitted terminally differentiated effector memory CD45RA+ cells. The CDR3 covers 14 residues. Per the germline V gene, CDR1 is LNHDA and CDR2 is SQIVND (reference sequence). Unmatched junction bases numbered 4, after V lost 5 bases and J lost 2 bases. This table comes from immunoSEQ multiplex PCR, and its TCRdb copy is limited to in-frame clones, with some not included. The data show over 2 million clones, over 85% seen once. V usage is TRBV19 and J usage is TRBJ2-5; 8 bases match TRBD1. This TCR was recovered from a man in his late teens or twenties in good health. The sequencing input was naive CD8+ T cells sorted from blood. Written as DNA, the CDR3 is TGTGCCAGTAGTGACGGACAGGGACAAGAGACCCAGTACTTC. Protein product: CASSDGQGQETQYF. The full variable domain, with the rest looked up from reference TRBV19 and TRBJ2-5, is DGGITQSPKYLFRKEGQNVTLSCEQNLNHDAMYWYRQDPGQGLRLIYYSQIVNDFQKGDIAEGYSVSREKKESFPLTVTSAQKNPTAFYLCASSDGQGQETQYFGPGTRLLVL.